This T cell receptor beta chain was observed in a study of cytomegalovirus exposure and HLA in healthy donors. Across the study: Roughly 179 million T cells yielded approximately 100 million unique TCR beta sequences, as an earlier analysis found.

This PCR relied on a set of 60 Vbeta primers and 13 Jbeta primers. Profiled with immunoSEQ multiplex PCR; TCRdb holds only in-frame clones, not every one. The data hold about 94,000 clones, with over 65% observed a single time. The sequence derives from a woman in her sixties in good health and CMV-seronegative. Sequencing was performed on PBMCs.

CDR3 bases: TGTGCCAGCAGCTTAGTGGGAACAGGGGAAGAGACCCAGTACTTC. It is translated as CASSLVGTGEETQYF. The chain joins TRBV7-2 to TRBJ2-5; TRBD1 agrees at 7 bases. V trimming: 1 base; J trimming: 3 bases; junction bases outside the gene matches: 5. The CDR3 covers 15 residues. Germline CDR1 reads SGHTA; CDR2 reads FQGNSA. The variable domain in full, with the rest retrieved from reference TRBV7-2 and TRBJ2-5, is GAGVSQSPSNKVTEKGKDVELRCDPISGHTALYWYRQSLGQGLEFLIYFQGNSAPDKSGLPSDRFSAERTGGSVSTLTIQRTQQEDSAVYLCASSLVGTGEETQYFGPGTRLLVL.